The 32 T cell receptor beta chains listed next were all sequenced from one sample in a study of blood T cell repertoires in COVID-19. Profiling relied on immunoSEQ multiplex PCR, and the TCRdb table lists in-frame clones only, not all of them. The data hold about 370,000 clones, with around 92% observed a single time. The material sequenced was PBMCs or T cells enriched from blood (not recorded which). The receptor set was obtained from a woman in her thirties who had recovered from COVID-19.

The chain is built from TRBV12-3 or TRBV12-4 and TRBJ2-7; 10 bases are shared with TRBD2. The V and J ends lost 7 bases and 7 bases, in that order; junction bases with no gene match: 4. The length of the CDR3 is 12 residues. CDR3 residues: CASTRGLAEQYF. CDR3 bases: TGTGCCAGCACCAGGGGACTAGCGGAGCAGTACTTC.

For the CDR3, the DNA is TGTGCCAGCAGCACGAGAACAGGGGTGCTCACTGAAGCTTTCTTT. Translated: CASSTRTGVLTEAFF. This chain uses TRBV7-8 with TRBJ1-1; 7 bases are shared with TRBD1. V gave up 5 bases and J gave up 4 bases; unmatched junction bases: 10. Germline V gene sequence: CDR1 SGHVS, CDR2 FQNEAQ. There are 15 residues in the CDR3.

J is TRBJ2-5 and V is TRBV7-9; TRBD1 aligns across 8 bases. CDR1 is SEHNR and CDR2 is FQNEAQ in the germline V gene (reference sequence). J was trimmed by 1 base and V by 5 bases; bases with no gene match: 3. This CDR3 comprises 14 residues. The CDR3 sequence: CASSPDRAQETQYF. CDR3 sequence (DNA): TGTGCCAGCAGCCCGGACAGGGCCCAAGAGACCCAGTACTTC.

The V and J genes are TRBV28 and TRBJ1-1, with TRBD1 matching over 8 bases. Germline loops: CDR1 MDHEN, CDR2 SYDVKM. The V segment lost 5 bases and the J segment 6 bases; nucleotides outside the gene matches: 8. The CDR3 has 14 amino acids. The CDR3 DNA reads as TGTGCCAGCAGTGGGACAGGCGATCCCGCTGAAGCTTTCTTT. This translates into CASSGTGDPAEAFF. The whole variable domain, remainder taken from reference TRBV28 and TRBJ1-1, is DVKVTQSSRYLVKRTGEKVFLECVQDMDHENMFWYRQDPGLGLRLIYFSYDVKMKEKGDIPEGYSVSREKKERFSLILESASTNQTSMYLCASSGTGDPAEAFFGQGTRLTVV.

This chain joins TRBV29-1 and TRBJ1-1; D is undetermined. This CDR3 has 11 amino acids. Germline V gives CDR1 SQVTM, CDR2 ANQGSEA. V was shortened by 7 bases and J by 3 bases, with 9 bases between the two germline ends. CDR3: CSATGYTEAFF. The CDR3 DNA reads as TGCAGCGCCACCGGTTACACTGAAGCTTTCTTT.

V is TRBV3-1 (or the pseudogene TRBV3-2) and J is TRBJ2-5; a possible D gene is TRBD2 (5 bases). The germline V gene has CDR1 LGHDT and CDR2 YNNKEL (reference sequence). V was trimmed by 4 bases and J by 4 bases, leaving 7 bases between them. There are 12 residues in the CDR3. The DNA of the CDR3 is TGTGCCAGCAGCCGGCGGGTAGAGACCCAGTACTTC. Translated: CASSRRVETQYF.

This clone was seen once. This chain connects TRBV28 to TRBJ2-7; maybe TRBD1 (5 bases). This CDR3 is 15 amino acids long. V was clipped by 3 bases and J by 0 bases, with 12 bases between them. Germline CDR1 and CDR2: MDHEN and SYDVKM. The DNA of the CDR3 is TGTGCCAGCAGTTTCCCGACAGCAGGCTCCTACGAGCAGTACTTC. Translated, it gives CASSFPTAGSYEQYF.

The gene calls are TRBV4-3 and TRBJ2-3; TRBD2 matches at 10 bases. This CDR3 region has 19 residues. The J segment lost 4 bases and the V segment lost 0 bases, leaving 13 bases of the junction unmatched. Per the germline V gene, CDR1 is LGHNA and CDR2 is YSLEER. The chain's CDR3 is CASSQEFSEASGGSDTQYF. CDR3 nucleotide sequence: TGCGCCAGCAGCCAAGAGTTTTCGGAGGCTAGCGGGGGTTCAGATACGCAGTATTTT.

Written as DNA, the CDR3 is TGTGCCAGCAGCCAAGATCACAGGGCCGCTTGGGGGACCCAGTACTTC. As protein: CASSQDHRAAWGTQYF. The V and J genes are TRBV14 and TRBJ2-5; D might be TRBD1 (6 bases). Trimming stripped 0 bases from V and 7 bases from J, with 18 bases between. Germline CDR1 is SGHDN and CDR2 is FVKESK. The CDR3 length is 16 residues.

V and J are TRBV5-6 and TRBJ2-2; 10 bases align to TRBD2. Trimming removed 4 bases from V and 7 bases from J; junction bases left unmatched: 7. The CDR3 is made up of 15 amino acids. Germline lookup yields CDR1 SGHDT and CDR2 YYEEEE. This CDR3 is CASSRGTSEIGELFF. The CDR3, as DNA: TGTGCCAGCAGCCGAGGGACTAGCGAAATCGGGGAGCTGTTTTTT.

This clone was picked up one time. The rearrangement uses TRBV6-1 and TRBJ1-5; no clear D. The V and J ends lost 2 bases and 10 bases respectively, with 9 bases between them. The CDR3 totals 12 residues. The germline V gene has CDR1 MNHNS and CDR2 SASEGT. The CDR3 spells CASSERSGPQHF. CDR3 DNA sequence: TGTGCCAGCAGTGAACGGAGCGGCCCCCAGCATTTT.

The CDR3 is CASSLRSVGSGANVLTF. For the CDR3, the DNA is TGTGCCAGCTCACTACGGTCGGTTGGCTCTGGGGCCAACGTCCTGACTTTC. The V gene is TRBV18, the J gene TRBJ2-6; D gene unclear. The germline V and J ends were trimmed by 4 bases and 0 bases, with 13 bases remaining between them. Germline V CDR1 and CDR2: KGHSH, LQKENI. CDR3 length: 17 residues.

This chain joins TRBV30 and TRBJ2-5, with 12 bases that match TRBD1. Germline loops: CDR1 GTSNPN, CDR2 SVGIG (reference sequence). CDR3 length equals 18 residues. With 0 bases clipped from V and 3 bases from J, the junction kept 11 bases outside the gene matches. The CDR3 nucleotides are TGTGCCTGGAGTGTACTGGCCGGGACAGGGGGCAAGAAAGAGACCCAGTACTTC. Residues: CAWSVLAGTGGKKETQYF.

The chain couples TRBV7-3 to TRBJ2-1; D gene uncertain. CDR3 length: 15 amino acids. Trimming took off 5 bases at V and 7 bases at J, with 18 bases between the two ends. Germline CDR1 SGHTA, CDR2 FQGTGA. The CDR3 loop reads CASSRTTSALNEQFF. The CDR3, as DNA: TGTGCCAGCAGCCGTACTACTTCGGCTTTGAATGAGCAGTTCTTC.

The chain combines TRBV7-9 with TRBJ2-2, with D hard to call. The ends were cut back, 6 bases at V and 6 bases at J, with 5 bases in the middle. The germline gives CDR1 SEHNR, CDR2 FQNEAQ (reference sequence). This CDR3 region has 11 residues. CDR3 in amino acids: CASRVAGELFF. In nucleotides, the CDR3 is TGTGCCAGCAGGGTAGCCGGGGAGCTGTTTTTT.

This chain uses TRBV2 with TRBJ1-2; 8 nucleotides line up with TRBD1. The CDR3 runs 17 residues. From germline, CDR1 is SNHLY and CDR2 FYNNEI. V lost 3 bases to trimming and J lost 5 bases; unmatched junction nucleotides: 14. In DNA form, the CDR3 reads TGTGCCAGCAGTGAGAGGCCGTCGCTGGACAGGGATTATGGCTACACCTTC. It encodes CASSERPSLDRDYGYTF.

This chain links TRBV19 with TRBJ2-7; the D gene is possibly TRBD2 (7 bases). The germline gives CDR1 LNHDA, CDR2 SQIVND (reference sequence). V shed 1 base and J shed 8 bases, with 12 bases lying between them. The CDR3 consists of 13 residues. The DNA for the CDR3 is TGTGCCAGTAGTATAGGGGAGGGGGAAAAGCAGTACTTC. This translates into CASSIGEGEKQYF. The whole variable domain, remainder taken from reference TRBV19 and TRBJ2-7, is DGGITQSPKYLFRKEGQNVTLSCEQNLNHDAMYWYRQDPGQGLRLIYYSQIVNDFQKGDIAEGYSVSREKKESFPLTVTSAQKNPTAFYLCASSIGEGEKQYFGPGTRLTVT.

This clone came up a few times. The chain carries TRBV19 and TRBJ2-7; D is ambiguous. The V gene's germline CDR1 is LNHDA and CDR2 SQIVND (reference sequence). V lost 3 bases and J lost 2, with 11 bases in between. The CDR3 sequence is 14 residues long. CDR3 coding DNA: TGTGCCAGTAGTATTGGTGGTGGGCCCTACGAGCAGTACTTC. Its protein is CASSIGGGPYEQYF.

The gene calls are TRBV5-5 and TRBJ1-1; the match to TRBD1 covers 8 bases. The J segment lost 11 bases and the V segment lost 4 bases, leaving 10 bases of the junction unmatched. There are 13 residues in the CDR3. The germline V gene has CDR1 SGHKS and CDR2 YYEKEE (reference sequence). This chain's CDR3 is CASSHPGGLGAFF. The CDR3, as DNA: TGTGCCAGCAGCCATCCAGGGGGCCTGGGGGCTTTCTTT.

The chain uses TRBV3-1 (or the pseudogene TRBV3-2) and TRBJ2-3; no reliable D call. The germline V gene has CDR1 LGHDT and CDR2 YNNKEL (reference sequence). The CDR3 extends over 11 amino acids. The ends were cut back, 2 bases at V and 6 bases at J, with 3 bases in the middle. CDR3 sequence (DNA): TGTGCCAGCAGCCAACTGGATACGCAGTATTTT. Its translation is CASSQLDTQYF.

This clone was picked up a small number of times. The CDR3, as DNA: TGTGCCAGTATCAGACAGGGGTCGGGCACCGGGGAGCTGTTTTTT. Translating it yields CASIRQGSGTGELFF. The chain joins TRBV19 to TRBJ2-2; 8 bases align to TRBD1. The CDR3 sequence is 15 residues long. Germline lookup yields CDR1 LNHDA and CDR2 SQIVND (reference sequence). The ends lost 7 bases at V and 4 bases at J; junction bases unmatched: 8.

As regards this clone: The junction does not match germline at one end; this may be a read error. The chain employs TRBV7-6 and TRBJ2-1; D unclear. Germline V gene lookup returns CDR1 SGHVS and CDR2 FNYEAQ. The CDR3 contains 12 residues. CDR3 amino acids: CASSLAHNEQFF. In DNA form, the CDR3 reads TGTGCCAGCAGTTTAGCTCATAATGAGCAGTTCTTC.

The genes are TRBV9 and TRBJ2-3; possible D gene TRBD2, 5 bases. The V gene lost 1 base and the J gene lost 5 bases, with 11 bases spanning the gap. CDR1 and CDR2 from the germline V gene are SGDLS and YYNGEE. The CDR3 runs to 14 residues. The DNA for the CDR3 is TGTGCCAGCAGCGTACGAGGGATAGAAGATACGCAGTATTTT. Protein: CASSVRGIEDTQYF. The full variable domain, its missing parts supplied by reference TRBV9 and TRBJ2-3, is DSGVTQTPKHLITATGQRVTLRCSPRSGDLSVYWYQQSLDQGLQFLIQYYNGEERAKGNILERFSAQQFPDLHSELNLSSLELGDSALYFCASSVRGIEDTQYFGPGTRLTVL.

This clone has just a few counts. The CDR3 sequence: CATSDSGTSGSYNEQFF. CDR3 DNA: TGTGCCACCAGTGATTCCGGGACTAGCGGGAGTTACAATGAGCAGTTCTTC. The J gene is TRBJ2-1, the V gene TRBV24-1; 14 bases line up with TRBD2. Germline loops: CDR1 KGHDR, CDR2 SFDVKD. This CDR3 has 17 residues. Losses at the gene ends were 2 bases for V and 4 bases for J; bases not matched to a gene: 3.

CDR3 sequence: CASATVGYGYTF. CDR3 DNA sequence: TGTGCCAGCGCCACGGTCGGCTATGGCTACACCTTC. This sequence joins TRBV27 and TRBJ1-2; D call uncertain. Germline CDR1 MNHEY, CDR2 SMNVEV (reference sequence). CDR3 length: 12 residues. Trimming removed 8 bases at V and 4 bases at J, with 11 bases between.

This chain joins TRBV5-6 and TRBJ1-5; tentatively, D is TRBD1 (5 bases). Germline V CDR1 and CDR2: SGHDT, YYEEEE. Trimming removed 4 bases from V and 3 bases from J, with 14 bases in between. The CDR3 has 15 residues. As DNA, the CDR3 is TGTGCCAGCAGCGGGCCCGGAGGGGTCAATCAGCCCCAGCATTTT. Translated, it gives CASSGPGGVNQPQHF.

This sequence joins TRBV7-2 and TRBJ2-7; 7 bases agree with TRBD1. With V trimmed by 5 bases and J by 4 bases, 8 bases remained unmatched. There are 14 residues in the CDR3. Per the germline V gene, CDR1 is SGHTA and CDR2 is FQGNSA. CDR3 loop: CASSPGGFRYEQYF. The CDR3 region has the DNA TGTGCCAGCAGCCCAGGGGGTTTTCGGTACGAGCAGTACTTC.

There are many counts of this clone. This chain joins TRBV30 and TRBJ2-2, with D perhaps matching TRBD2 (7 bases). The CDR3 spans 16 residues. The germline V gene encodes CDR1 GTSNPN and CDR2 SVGIG (reference sequence). V lost 0 bases, J lost 8 bases, and 19 bases lay in between. The CDR3, as DNA: TGTGCCTGGAGTGTGGCGGGGGCTTCCTCGGCTGGGGAGCTGTTTTTT. Protein sequence: CAWSVAGASSAGELFF.

In its sample, this clone was seen a few times. This rearrangement joins TRBV27 to TRBJ1-1, with a tentative D call TRBD1 (6 bases). Germline lookup yields CDR1 MNHEY and CDR2 SMNVEV (reference sequence). This CDR3 has 18 residues. V lost 3 bases and J 4 bases, leaving 24 bases between the germline ends. The CDR3 protein is CASSFYLQGPGSSTEAFF. CDR3 bases: TGTGCCAGCAGTTTCTATCTTCAGGGGCCTGGTAGTTCCACTGAAGCTTTCTTT.

The chain has TRBV7-9 and TRBJ1-2; unclear D gene. The CDR3 sequence is 11 residues long. Trimming stripped 5 bases from V and 7 bases from J, with 8 bases between. Germline values: CDR1 SEHNR, CDR2 FQNEAQ (reference sequence). CDR3 coding DNA: TGTGCCAGCAGCACCCGAGGTGGCTACACCTTC. Translated: CASSTRGGYTF.

The chain's CDR3 is CASSPQGATEAFF. The DNA of the CDR3 is TGTGCCAGCTCACCACAAGGGGCCACTGAAGCTTTCTTT. The chain has TRBV18 and TRBJ1-1; D is perhaps TRBD1 (5 bases). This CDR3 spans 13 amino acids. In germline, CDR1 is KGHSH, CDR2 LQKENI. The V end lost 1 base, the J end lost 4 bases, and 7 bases lay between the germline ends.

This clone was counted a few times. The J gene is TRBJ2-2, the V gene TRBV2, with D perhaps matching TRBD1 (5 bases). V dropped 4 bases and J dropped 2 bases, with 11 bases sitting between them. Looked up from germline, CDR1 is SNHLY and CDR2 is FYNNEI. The CDR3 spans 15 residues. This chain's CDR3 is CASSVFQGNTGELFF. CDR3 bases: TGTGCCAGCAGTGTCTTTCAGGGTAACACCGGGGAGCTGTTTTTT.